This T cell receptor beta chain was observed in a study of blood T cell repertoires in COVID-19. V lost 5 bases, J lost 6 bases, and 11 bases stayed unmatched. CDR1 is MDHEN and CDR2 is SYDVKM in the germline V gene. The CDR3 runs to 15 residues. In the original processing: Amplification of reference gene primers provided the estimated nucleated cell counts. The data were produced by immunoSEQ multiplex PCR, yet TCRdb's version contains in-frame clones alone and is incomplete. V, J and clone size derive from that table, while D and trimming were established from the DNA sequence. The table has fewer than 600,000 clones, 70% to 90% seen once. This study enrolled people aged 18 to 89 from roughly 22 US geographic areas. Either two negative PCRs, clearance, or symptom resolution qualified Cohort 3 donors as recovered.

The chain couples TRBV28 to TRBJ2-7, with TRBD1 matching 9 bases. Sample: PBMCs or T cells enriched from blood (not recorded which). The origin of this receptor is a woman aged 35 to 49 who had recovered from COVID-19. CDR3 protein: CASSDPGQGRGEQYF. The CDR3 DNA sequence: TGTGCCAGCAGTGATCCGGGACAGGGAAGGGGCGAGCAGTACTTC.